The present TCR beta chain was sequenced within a study of shared clonotypes between healthy human individuals. General observations from the study: For sorted subsets, rarefaction showed incomplete sequencing despite large depth.

In regard to this clone: The target antigen is unknown. One end of the junction is discordant with germline, which a read error may explain.

At a deep level, the assay was run. Sequencing was performed with immunoSEQ multiplex PCR; in TCRdb, only in-frame clones are kept and a portion is missing. The repertoire holds 2 million to 2.5 million clones, with over 85% as singletons. This CDR3 is built from 12 residues. Germline loops: CDR1 MDHEN, CDR2 SYDVKM. The clonotype comes from a man between 18 and 29 years old in good health. Some clones in this sample may be carry-over from other donors' samples. The chain combines TRBV28 with TRBJ2-1; 7 nucleotides agree with TRBD2. The material sequenced was naive CD4+ T cells from PBMCs. The subset denotes: CD45RA+ positively selected. CDR3 region: CSTGGSYNEQFF. The CDR3 bases are TGCTCCACGGGGGGCTCCTACAATGAGCAGTTCTTC.